Below are 30 T cell receptor beta chains sequenced from a single sample in a study of patients and donors after allogeneic stem cell transplantation. Each CDR3 protein gets one entry after TCRdb re-called the RT-PCR reads with MiXCR. Found here are about 400,000 distinct CDR3 sequences, around 16% of them singletons; the top ten hold around 6.8%. The sequenced sample consisted of blood, either unsorted or a sorted T cell fraction (not recorded which). These TCRs come from a human donor who was either an allogeneic HSCT recipient or a stem cell or donor lymphocyte infusion donor (not recorded which). It is not recorded whose cells these are; they may come from a transplant donor.

The chain links TRBV3-1 to TRBJ1-6; D is unclear. Trimming removed 0 bases from V and 0 bases from J, with 6 bases in between. The CDR3 has 16 residues. CDR1 LGHDT and CDR2 YNNKEL come from the germline V gene (reference sequence). The CDR3 DNA reads as TGTGCCAGCAGCCAAGAACACAGCTCCTATAATTCACCCCTCCACTTT. It codes for CASSQEHSSYNSPLHF.

The chain couples TRBV6-5 to TRBJ2-5; no definite D call. This CDR3 spans 15 amino acids. Looked up from germline, CDR1 is MNHEY and CDR2 is SVGAGI. The V end lost 4 bases, the J end lost 2 bases, and 14 bases lay between the germline ends. CDR3 nucleotides: TGTGCCAGCAGTTTCTGGGTCGCAGATCAAGAGACCCAGTACTTC. This codes for CASSFWVADQETQYF.

The sample holds a few counts of this clonotype. This chain connects TRBV3-1 to TRBJ2-5; 10 bases align to TRBD2. Germline V gene data show CDR1 as LGHDT and CDR2 as YNNKEL (reference sequence). The CDR3 is 14 residues long. V was pared by 2 bases and J by 5 bases, with 2 bases of the junction left unmatched. The CDR3 sequence: CASSQMGLAETQYF. The CDR3 DNA follows: TGTGCCAGCAGCCAAATGGGACTAGCGGAGACCCAGTACTTC.

This chain links TRBV6-5 with TRBJ2-6; D remains ambiguous. CDR1 and CDR2 from the germline V gene are MNHEY and SVGAGI. V was trimmed by 4 bases and J by 0 bases, leaving 7 bases between them. This CDR3 comprises 15 residues. The CDR3 loop reads CASSFWSSGANVLTF. The CDR3, as DNA: TGTGCCAGCAGTTTCTGGAGCTCTGGGGCCAACGTCCTGACTTTC.

This clonotype came up many times. The CDR3, as DNA: TGTGCCAGCAGCTTAGATCGGGGGAGTGAGCAGTTCTTC. Its translation: CASSLDRGSEQFF. The chain has TRBV11-2 and TRBJ2-1; possibly TRBD2 for D (6 bases). Trimming left V 0 bases short and J 9 bases short, with 9 bases between. This CDR3 has 13 residues. Germline V lookup: CDR1 SGHAT, CDR2 FQNNGV. Using reference TRBV11-2 and TRBJ2-1 for the parts outside the CDR3, the full variable domain is EAGVAQSPRYKIIEKRQSVAFWCNPISGHATLYWYQQILGQGPKLLIQFQNNGVVDDSQLPKDRFSAERLKGVDSTLKIQPAKLEDSAVYLCASSLDRGSEQFFGPGTRLTVL.

This clonotype was observed at least ten times. The chain uses TRBV4-3 and TRBJ2-2, with a possible D match to TRBD1 (6 bases). This CDR3 is 17 amino acids long. The germline CDR1 and CDR2 sequences are LGHNA and YSLEER. With 4 bases removed from V and 7 bases from J, the gap between germline ends came to 22 bases. The CDR3 loop is CASSLWQGAGGDGELFF. The CDR3 DNA reads TGCGCCAGCAGCCTATGGCAAGGGGCTGGGGGCGACGGGGAGCTGTTTTTT.

This chain uses TRBV20-1 with TRBJ2-7, with D possibly being TRBD1 (6 bases). The V gene lost 4 bases and the J gene lost 5 bases, with 15 bases spanning the gap. Germline CDR1 is DFQATT and CDR2 is SNEGSKA (reference sequence). This CDR3 is 13 amino acids long. The CDR3 bases are TGCAGTGCTATCGAACAGGGTCCCAACGAGCAGTACTTC. Its protein is CSAIEQGPNEQYF.

The V and J genes are TRBV14 and TRBJ2-6; 10 nucleotides agree with TRBD1. V trimming: 3 bases; J trimming: 3 bases; junction bases outside the gene matches: 17. This CDR3 has 21 residues. Germline lookup yields CDR1 SGHDN and CDR2 FVKESK. The CDR3 region has the DNA TGTGCCAGCAGCCACCCCCCCTCGATAAGACAGGGGGCTTATGGGGCCAACGTCCTGACTTTC. It encodes CASSHPPSIRQGAYGANVLTF.

This clonotype was found once. The CDR3 loop reads CSASSPQGGRNTIYF. In DNA form, the CDR3 reads TGCAGTGCTAGTTCCCCCCAGGGTGGAAGAAACACCATATATTTT. The chain links TRBV20-1 to TRBJ1-3, with D perhaps matching TRBD1 (5 bases). Germline values: CDR1 DFQATT, CDR2 SNEGSKA (reference sequence). The CDR3 runs to 15 residues. Trimming stripped 3 bases from V and 5 bases from J, with 17 bases between.

This clonotype was seen a few times. The chain employs TRBV28 and TRBJ1-6, with D possibly being TRBD1 (5 bases). Per the germline V gene, CDR1 is MDHEN and CDR2 is SYDVKM. The V end was cut by 5 bases, the J end by 2 bases, with 13 bases between. CDR3 size: 16 residues. As DNA, the CDR3 is TGTGCCAGCAGTGGGGGAAGCGGCCCCTATAATTCACCCCTCCACTTT. The encoded protein is CASSGGSGPYNSPLHF. The full variable domain, completed using reference TRBV28 and TRBJ1-6, is DVKVTQSSRYLVKRTGEKVFLECVQDMDHENMFWYRQDPGLGLRLIYFSYDVKMKEKGDIPEGYSVSREKKERFSLILESASTNQTSMYLCASSGGSGPYNSPLHFGNGTRLTVT.

This clonotype turned up a few times. CDR3 residues: CASRRTSGVGDTQYF. CDR3 nucleotide sequence: TGTGCCAGCAGGCGGACTAGCGGGGTTGGGGATACGCAGTATTTT. The V call is TRBV5-4, the J call TRBJ2-3; 12 bases match TRBD2. The V gene end was trimmed by 5 bases and the J gene end by 6 bases; junction bases not matched to a gene: 7. Germline CDR1 SGHNT, CDR2 YYREEE (reference sequence). The CDR3 extends over 15 amino acids.

This clonotype was counted between two and nine times. The gene calls are TRBV7-3 and TRBJ2-1, with 11 bases identical to TRBD2. This CDR3 spans 15 amino acids. With 3 bases clipped from V and 5 bases from J, the junction kept 3 bases outside the gene matches. CDR1 is SGHTA, CDR2 FQGTGA, per germline. The CDR3 DNA reads TGTGCCAGCAGCTTGTCACTAGCGGGAGACAATGAGCAGTTCTTC. Translation gives CASSLSLAGDNEQFF.

This clonotype has a handful of counts. The J gene is TRBJ2-7, the V gene TRBV5-5; TRBD2 aligns across 8 bases. Germline values: CDR1 SGHKS, CDR2 YYEKEE (reference sequence). This CDR3 is built from 14 residues. V shed 4 bases and J 3 bases; nucleotides not matched to a gene: 6. The CDR3 nucleotides are TGTGCCAGCAGCCCTTTTCGGGGGGGCTACGAGCAGTACTTC. Translation: CASSPFRGGYEQYF.

This clonotype appeared a few times. The chain couples TRBV3-1 to TRBJ2-4, with D possibly TRBD2 on 6 matching bases. This CDR3 spans 13 amino acids. Trimming cost V 0 bases and J 13 bases, with 13 bases left between them. Germline values: CDR1 LGHDT, CDR2 YNNKEL (reference sequence). The CDR3 spells CASSQDGGTSQYF. CDR3 in DNA: TGTGCCAGCAGCCAAGATGGGGGGACTTCCCAGTACTTC.

This clonotype was detected ten times or more. V is TRBV12-5 and J is TRBJ2-2, with D tentatively TRBD2 (5 bases). This CDR3 comprises 15 residues. The germline V gene has CDR1 LGHNT and CDR2 FRNRAP. Deletions cut 5 bases from V and 1 base from J, with 11 bases between. Here the CDR3 reads CASGLGLQNTGELFF. As DNA, the CDR3 is TGTGCTAGTGGTCTCGGACTTCAGAACACCGGGGAGCTGTTTTTT.

This clonotype was observed a few times. This chain connects TRBV14 to TRBJ2-1; TRBD2 aligns across 14 bases. Germline loops: CDR1 SGHDN, CDR2 FVKESK. CDR3 length equals 18 residues. J was trimmed by 9 bases and V by 3 bases; bases with no gene match: 13. CDR3: CASSHEPGLAGVGGEQFF. CDR3 sequence (DNA): TGTGCCAGCAGCCATGAACCGGGACTAGCGGGAGTCGGGGGTGAGCAGTTCTTC.

The chain is built from TRBV5-1 and TRBJ1-6; TRBD1 aligns across 7 bases. The germline V gene has CDR1 SGHRS and CDR2 YFSETQ. The CDR3 sequence is 17 residues long. V was pared by 0 bases and J by 4 bases, with 7 bases of the junction left unmatched. CDR3 DNA: TGCGCCAGCAGCTTGGGGGACAGCAATCTTTATAATTCACCCCTCCACTTT. It yields the protein CASSLGDSNLYNSPLHF.

CDR3 region: CSADPGAGANVLTF. The CDR3 DNA sequence: TGCAGTGCTGATCCAGGGGCCGGGGCCAACGTCCTGACTTTC. The chain carries TRBV20-1 and TRBJ2-6; perhaps TRBD1 as D (6 bases). The CDR3 has 14 residues. From germline, CDR1 is DFQATT and CDR2 SNEGSKA (reference sequence). V lost 5 bases and J 4 bases, leaving 12 bases between the germline ends.

V and J are TRBV24-1 and TRBJ2-3; D is perhaps TRBD2 (6 bases). The CDR3 extends over 13 amino acids. The V and J ends lost 2 bases and 6 bases respectively, with 8 bases between them. In germline, CDR1 is KGHDR, CDR2 SFDVKD. As DNA, the CDR3 is TGTGCCACCAGTGATTGGCGGGGCGATACGCAGTATTTT. This encodes CATSDWRGDTQYF.

This clonotype came up a few times. V and J are TRBV6-2 or TRBV6-3 and TRBJ2-7; D may be TRBD2 (5 bases). The V gene lost 7 bases and the J gene lost 3 bases, with 10 bases spanning the gap. The CDR3 totals 12 residues. Germline V gene data show CDR1 as MNHEY and CDR2 as SVGEGT. For the CDR3, the DNA is TGTGCCAGCACCAACGGGGTCTACGAGCAGTACTTC. This encodes CASTNGVYEQYF.

The CDR3 protein is CASSLRQSYGYTF. The CDR3 coding sequence is TGTGCCAGCAGCTTAAGACAGTCATATGGCTACACCTTC. The V call is TRBV7-2, the J call TRBJ1-2; TRBD1 is a possible D gene (5 bases). CDR3 size: 13 residues. Germline V gene sequence: CDR1 SGHTA, CDR2 FQGNSA. Trimming stripped 2 bases from V and 5 bases from J, with 9 bases between.

The chain carries TRBV9 and TRBJ1-2; a possible D gene is TRBD1 (5 bases). The CDR3 length is 15 residues. CDR1 SGDLS and CDR2 YYNGEE come from the germline V gene. The V end was cut by 3 bases, the J end by 0 bases, with 12 bases between. This CDR3 is CASSGGQGTNYGYTF. The CDR3 coding sequence is TGTGCCAGCAGCGGTGGACAAGGGACTAACTATGGCTACACCTTC.

Written as DNA, the CDR3 is TGTGCCAGCAGCCGGGACAGCCTCTACAATGAGCAGTTCTTC. It encodes CASSRDSLYNEQFF. The chain is built from TRBV3-1 and TRBJ2-1, with TRBD1 identical over 7 bases. The junction had 3 bases not matched to a gene; V was cut back by 4 bases and J by 3 bases. The CDR3 totals 14 residues. Germline CDR1 LGHDT, CDR2 YNNKEL (reference sequence).

There are a few counts of this clonotype. The rearrangement uses TRBV18 and TRBJ2-5; 7 bases agree with TRBD2. CDR1 is KGHSH and CDR2 is LQKENI in the germline V gene. This CDR3 is 15 amino acids long. The V segment lost 3 bases and the J segment 2 bases; nucleotides outside the gene matches: 6. The CDR3 region has the DNA TGTGCCAGCTCACCTTCTAGCGGTAATCAAGAGACCCAGTACTTC. Translated, it gives CASSPSSGNQETQYF.

The rearrangement joins TRBV12-3 or TRBV12-4 to TRBJ2-1; D perhaps matches TRBD2 (5 bases). CDR3 size: 17 residues. V lost 6 bases and J 4 bases, leaving 22 bases between the germline ends. Written as DNA, the CDR3 is TGTGCCAGCAGGCCACGAGGGCCCACCATCCTTTACAATGAGCAGTTCTTC. Translated: CASRPRGPTILYNEQFF.

The chain is built from TRBV7-9 and TRBJ2-3; 11 bases are a match to TRBD1. Germline lookup yields CDR1 SEHNR and CDR2 FQNEAQ (reference sequence). J was trimmed by 3 bases and V by 7 bases; bases with no gene match: 6. The CDR3 runs 15 residues. The CDR3 region is CASTPDRGRTDTQYF. CDR3 coding DNA: TGTGCCAGCACCCCGGACAGGGGGCGAACAGATACGCAGTATTTT.

This clonotype was found a few times. The chain carries TRBV7-3 and TRBJ2-1; perhaps TRBD1 as D (6 bases). In germline, CDR1 is SGHTA, CDR2 FQGTGA. V was cut by 3 bases and J by 10 bases, with 16 bases left in between. There are 14 residues in the CDR3. CDR3 loop: CASSFGTLSREQFF. The DNA for the CDR3 is TGTGCCAGCAGCTTCGGGACACTCTCTCGGGAGCAGTTCTTC.

This clonotype occurred a few times. The V gene is TRBV10-3, the J gene TRBJ2-4, with D possibly TRBD2 on 5 matching bases. The CDR3 is 14 amino acids. Trimming pared 6 bases from V and 5 bases from J, leaving 14 bases between. Looked up from germline, CDR1 is ENHRY and CDR2 is SYGVKD. The CDR3 region has the DNA TGTGCCATCAGGGGTGATCCGCGGGAAAACATTCAGTACTTC. This translates into CAIRGDPRENIQYF.

This clonotype was found many times. The chain links TRBV5-1 to TRBJ1-2; D ambiguous. This CDR3 is built from 12 residues. With 0 bases removed from V and 11 bases from J, the gap between germline ends came to 11 bases. The germline V gene has CDR1 SGHRS and CDR2 YFSETQ. The CDR3 nucleotides read TGCGCCAGCAGCTTGGCCGGCGGGCGTTACACCTTC. Its protein product is CASSLAGGRYTF.

This clonotype was seen a few times. The chain employs TRBV5-1 and TRBJ2-3, with TRBD2 matching 12 bases. This CDR3 has 16 amino acids. Losses at the gene ends were 4 bases for V and 3 bases for J; bases not matched to a gene: 6. Germline V gene lookup returns CDR1 SGHRS and CDR2 YFSETQ. In DNA, the CDR3 is TGCGCCAGCAGCGGTCGACTAGCGGGGGAGACAGATACGCAGTATTTT. Translated, it gives CASSGRLAGETDTQYF.